This TCR beta chain stems from a study of T cell responses to AZD1222 COVID-19 vaccine. V was pared by 5 bases and J by 6 bases, with 8 bases between. Germline V gene sequence: CDR1 SGHTA, CDR2 FQGNSA. This CDR3 has 13 residues. To note about this clone: Its specificity is unknown.

Clones were sequenced by immunoSEQ multiplex PCR, and TCRdb holds only the in-frame ones, with some missing. The sample lists fewer than 150,000 clones, roughly 91% occurring once. Overall study results and limits: Only five to seven AZD1222 recipients were seropositive at baseline. Repertoire sampling occurred only after the peak T cell response. A mostly white British donor set with more females was recruited, and clonal diversity was possibly underestimated. Along spike, vaccine-associated CD4 TCRs were found throughout, with dominance at 160-218 and 743-854.

The sequenced sample was peripheral blood, obtained 28 days after the second AZD1222 dose. The genes are TRBV7-2 and TRBJ1-6; perhaps TRBD1 as D (6 bases). The receptor was isolated from an adult who received the AZD1222 COVID-19 vaccine. CDR3 protein: CASSPDSNSPLHF. The CDR3 DNA is TGTGCCAGCAGCCCGGACAGTAATTCACCCCTCCACTTT.